A single sample gave rise to the 32 T cell receptor beta chains below, sequenced in a study of blood T cell repertoires in COVID-19. Clones were sequenced by immunoSEQ multiplex PCR, and TCRdb holds only the in-frame ones, with some missing. The repertoire consists of 200,000 to 250,000 clones, with roughly 89% occurring once and the leading ten covering more than 12%. Source material: PBMCs or T cells enriched from blood (not recorded which). These receptors all stem from a man aged 30 to 39 who had been exposed to COVID-19.

V is TRBV7-7 and J is TRBJ1-3; perhaps TRBD1 as D (6 bases). Trimming pared 0 bases from V and 0 bases from J, leaving 12 bases between. The germline gives CDR1 SSHAT, CDR2 FNYEAQ (reference sequence). This CDR3 spans 17 amino acids. The CDR3 DNA sequence: TGTGCCAGCAGCTTAGCCCGACAGGTGCTCTCTGGAAACACCATATATTTT. Amino acids: CASSLARQVLSGNTIYF.

Comments on this clone: Additional DNA sequences in this sample encode the identical CDR3. The chain carries TRBV4-2 and TRBJ1-4; tentative D call: TRBD1 (5 bases). Trimming removed 8 bases from V and 3 bases from J, with 7 bases in between. This CDR3 has 12 residues. From germline, CDR1 is LGHNA and CDR2 YNFKEQ. The CDR3 DNA sequence: TGTGCCAGCTCGGGGGCTAATGAAAAACTGTTTTTT. Amino acid sequence: CASSGANEKLFF.

The chain couples TRBV6-5 to TRBJ1-2, with D unresolved. The germline V and J ends were trimmed by 0 bases and 2 bases, with 10 bases remaining between them. Germline V gene lookup returns CDR1 MNHEY and CDR2 SVGAGI. CDR3 length: 15 residues. This chain's CDR3 is CASSYSLQRNYGYTF. The CDR3 DNA reads TGTGCCAGCAGTTACTCGCTACAGAGAAACTATGGCTACACCTTC.

The J gene is TRBJ1-5, the V gene TRBV7-6, with TRBD1 identical over 7 bases. J lost 7 bases, V lost 5 bases, and 5 bases had no gene match. Germline V gene lookup returns CDR1 SGHVS and CDR2 FNYEAQ. The CDR3 sequence is 13 residues long. This CDR3 reads CASSRGQRQPQHF. The CDR3 nucleotides are TGTGCCAGCAGCCGGGGACAGCGGCAGCCCCAGCATTTT.

The chain uses TRBV21-1 and TRBJ2-3; TRBD2, as called in the table, went unchecked against the DNA. TRBV21-1 is labeled a pseudogene. The CDR3 sequence is 21 residues long. CDR3 coding DNA: TGTGCCAGCAGCAAATTCTGGTATCGGGGACTAGCGGAGACCAGCACAGATACGCAGTATTTT. It specifies CASSKFWYRGLAETSTDTQYF.

The J gene is TRBJ1-2, the V gene TRBV5-1; 7 bases align to TRBD1. V was clipped by 2 bases and J by 2 bases; unmatched bases: 9. This CDR3 has 16 residues. CDR1 is SGHRS, CDR2 YFSETQ, per germline. In DNA form, the CDR3 reads TGCGCCAGCAGCTTCCAGGGGGAAAGCCTAAACTATGGCTACACCTTC. Translated, it gives CASSFQGESLNYGYTF.

The rearrangement links TRBV18 to TRBJ2-6, with 7 bases fitting TRBD1. The CDR3 sequence is 16 residues long. The germline V gene has CDR1 KGHSH and CDR2 LQKENI. Trimming cost V 6 bases and J 0 bases; bases outside gene matches: 5. CDR3 nucleotides: TGTGCCAGCTCCGGACAGGCTATCTCTGGGGCCAACGTCCTGACTTTC. As protein: CASSGQAISGANVLTF. The full variable domain, its missing parts supplied by reference TRBV18 and TRBJ2-6, is NAGVMQNPRHLVRRRGQEARLRCSPMKGHSHVYWYRQLPEEGLKFMVYLQKENIIDESGMPKERFSAEFPKEGPSILRIQQVVRGDSAAYFCASSGQAISGANVLTFGAGSRLTVL.

This sequence joins TRBV18 and TRBJ2-1; D may be TRBD2 (7 bases). Trimming took off 2 bases at V and 2 bases at J, with 13 bases between the two ends. Per the germline V gene, CDR1 is KGHSH and CDR2 is LQKENI. CDR3 size: 16 residues. The CDR3 loop is CASSPFIGGAYNEQFF. The CDR3, as DNA: TGTGCCAGCTCACCATTTATAGGGGGGGCCTACAATGAGCAGTTCTTC.

J is TRBJ2-3 and V is TRBV11-2; a weak D match, TRBD2 (5 bases). The V gene's germline CDR1 is SGHAT and CDR2 FQNNGV. Deletions cut 1 base from V and 6 bases from J, with 11 bases between. This CDR3 is built from 14 residues. The CDR3 bases are TGTGCCAGCAGCTTAGGTCCTAGCTCCGATACGCAGTATTTT. This sequence encodes CASSLGPSSDTQYF.

V is TRBV5-4 and J is TRBJ2-6; the D gene is possibly TRBD2 (5 bases). V was trimmed by 1 base and J by 1 base, leaving 18 bases between them. Germline V lookup: CDR1 SGHNT, CDR2 YYREEE (reference sequence). The CDR3 loop spans 19 amino acids. CDR3 region: CASSLSVKVGLSGANVLTF. The CDR3 DNA sequence: TGTGCCAGCAGCTTGAGTGTAAAAGTCGGACTTTCTGGGGCCAACGTCCTGACTTTC.

The chain is built from TRBV6-5 and TRBJ2-7; 7 nucleotides line up with TRBD2. Germline CDR1 reads MNHEY; CDR2 reads SVGAGI. The CDR3 runs 15 residues. Trimming cost V 5 bases and J 1 base; bases outside gene matches: 8. CDR3 sequence reads: CASSPKRLASYEQYF. The CDR3 DNA is TGTGCCAGCAGTCCGAAAAGACTAGCTTCCTACGAGCAGTACTTC.

This clone was detected once. The rearrangement links TRBV7-2 to TRBJ2-7; D unclear. The ends were cut back, 3 bases at V and 6 bases at J, with 12 bases in the middle. Germline V gives CDR1 SGHTA, CDR2 FQGNSA. The CDR3 is 13 amino acids. The CDR3 loop is CASSFSRSGEQYF. The CDR3 nucleotides are TGTGCCAGCAGCTTTTCCAGATCGGGCGAGCAGTACTTC.

The genes are TRBV3-1 (or the pseudogene TRBV3-2) and TRBJ2-7, with 8 bases identical to TRBD1. The CDR3 is 14 residues long. The germline V gene has CDR1 LGHDT and CDR2 YNNKEL (reference sequence). The V segment lost 5 bases and the J segment 5 bases; nucleotides outside the gene matches: 8. This CDR3 is CASSYGQGGNEQYF. The CDR3 DNA reads TGTGCCAGCAGCTACGGACAGGGAGGAAACGAGCAGTACTTC.

The CDR3 here is CASSSNSYGYTF. In nucleotides, the CDR3 is TGTGCCAGTAGTAGTAACAGCTATGGCTACACCTTC. This rearrangement joins TRBV19 to TRBJ1-2; D is unresolved. Germline CDR1 is LNHDA and CDR2 is SQIVND (reference sequence). The CDR3 has 12 amino acids. V lost 4 bases to trimming and J lost 4 bases, with 7 bases between them.

This clone has just one count. The chain employs TRBV6-6 and TRBJ1-5; TRBD1 matches at 10 bases. This CDR3 contains 16 residues. Unmatched junction bases numbered 6, after V lost 4 bases and J lost 3 bases. Germline loops: CDR1 MNHNY, CDR2 SVGAGI (reference sequence). DNA for the CDR3: TGTGCCAGCAGTTCCTCCGGACAGGGGGTCAATCAGCCCCAGCATTTT. Translated: CASSSSGQGVNQPQHF.

This rearrangement joins TRBV7-6 to TRBJ2-5, with a weak D call TRBD1 (5 bases). Germline V gives CDR1 SGHVS, CDR2 FNYEAQ. V was trimmed by 3 bases and J by 5 bases, leaving 16 bases between them. This CDR3 is built from 15 residues. The CDR3 protein is CASSLTVGTWETQYF. The CDR3 nucleotides read TGTGCCAGCAGCTTGACAGTCGGAACCTGGGAGACCCAGTACTTC.

At least ten counts were recorded for this clone. The J gene is TRBJ2-5, the V gene TRBV5-4; 8 nucleotides align to TRBD2. Germline CDR1 reads SGHNT; CDR2 reads YYREEE (reference sequence). V shed 1 base and J 5 bases; nucleotides not matched to a gene: 10. The CDR3 has 16 amino acids. This CDR3 reads CASSLRMTGGRETQYF. DNA for the CDR3: TGTGCCAGCAGCTTGAGGATGACGGGGGGGAGGGAGACCCAGTACTTC.

The sample holds many counts of this clone. The CDR3 bases are TGTGCCATCAGTGAGTCACAGGGACAAGAGACCCAGTACTTC. Protein sequence: CAISESQGQETQYF. The chain joins TRBV10-3 to TRBJ2-5, with D possibly being TRBD1 (6 bases). Germline V gives CDR1 ENHRY, CDR2 SYGVKD. There are 14 residues in the CDR3. Trimming pared 0 bases from V and 2 bases from J, leaving 7 bases between.

V gene TRBV10-1 combines with J gene TRBJ2-5, with D possibly TRBD1 on 6 matching bases. CDR3 length: 13 amino acids. Trimming stripped 4 bases from V and 6 bases from J, with 12 bases between. Germline lookup yields CDR1 WNHNN and CDR2 SYGVQD (reference sequence). The CDR3 spells CASSVFRGKTQYF. The CDR3, as DNA: TGCGCCAGCAGTGTTTTTAGGGGGAAGACCCAGTACTTC.

The table lists this clone with a few counts. The chain carries TRBV7-2 and TRBJ2-2; 7 bases align to TRBD2. The CDR3 spans 16 residues. Per the germline V gene, CDR1 is SGHTA and CDR2 is FQGNSA. Unmatched junction bases numbered 6, after V lost 1 base and J lost 4 bases. The CDR3 nucleotides read TGTGCCAGCAGCTTAGAGATGCGGGGGAGCACCGGGGAGCTGTTTTTT. Protein product: CASSLEMRGSTGELFF.

The CDR3 DNA follows: TGTGCCTGCAACCGGCCCGGAGAAAGCTACAATGAGCAGTTCTTC. It encodes CACNRPGESYNEQFF. The chain employs TRBV30 and TRBJ2-1; D gene unclear. The ends were cut back, 6 bases at V and 3 bases at J, with 18 bases in the middle. Germline V gene sequence: CDR1 GTSNPN, CDR2 SVGIG (reference sequence). The CDR3 runs 15 residues. Complete variable domain (other parts from reference TRBV30 and TRBJ2-1): SQTIHQWPATLVQPVGSPLSLECTVEGTSNPNLYWYRQAAGRGLQLLFYSVGIGQISSEVPQNLSASRPQDRQFILSSKKLLLSDSGFYLCACNRPGESYNEQFFGPGTRLTVL.

V and J are TRBV4-3 and TRBJ2-1, with D possibly TRBD1 on 5 matching bases. CDR1 LGHNA and CDR2 YSLEER come from the germline V gene. This CDR3 is 14 amino acids long. Trimming cost V 4 bases and J 7 bases, with 14 bases left between them. DNA for the CDR3: TGCGCCAGCAGCCCCCGCAACCAGGGAAATGAGCAGTTCTTC. Encoded protein: CASSPRNQGNEQFF.

The chain employs TRBV4-1 and TRBJ2-1, with TRBD1 identical over 10 bases. V lost 4 bases, J lost 8 bases, and 5 bases stayed unmatched. Germline V lookup: CDR1 MGHRA, CDR2 YSYEKL. This CDR3 has 14 residues. The CDR3 sequence: CASSPGQGVYEQFF. The CDR3 region has the DNA TGCGCCAGCAGCCCTGGACAGGGGGTCTATGAGCAGTTCTTC.

The genes are TRBV6-5 and TRBJ1-1, with a tentative D call TRBD1 (6 bases). The CDR3 length is 15 residues. Germline V CDR1 and CDR2: MNHEY, SVGAGI. V was cut by 0 bases and J by 0 bases, with 8 bases left in between. CDR3 in DNA: TGTGCCAGCAGTTACTCGGGACATATGAACACTGAAGCTTTCTTT. Amino acid sequence: CASSYSGHMNTEAFF.

This clone occurred once. This chain joins TRBV19 and TRBJ1-6, with D possibly matching TRBD1 (5 bases). The CDR3 sequence is 15 residues long. V dropped 0 bases and J dropped 10 bases, with 13 bases sitting between them. Germline V CDR1 and CDR2: LNHDA, SQIVND (reference sequence). The CDR3: CASSIDPGWESPLHF. Here the CDR3 DNA reads TGTGCCAGTAGTATAGACCCAGGGTGGGAATCACCCCTCCACTTT.

The sample holds one count of this clone. The V call is TRBV7-2, the J call TRBJ1-4, with a weak D call TRBD1 (5 bases). Germline V CDR1 and CDR2: SGHTA, FQGNSA. Trimming took off 5 bases at V and 8 bases at J, with 6 bases between the two ends. The CDR3 sequence is 11 residues long. This CDR3 is CASSPGEKLFF. In DNA form, the CDR3 reads TGTGCCAGCAGCCCAGGGGAAAAACTGTTTTTT.

This rearrangement joins TRBV10-3 to TRBJ1-1; 9 bases line up with TRBD1. The CDR3 loop spans 16 amino acids. V gave up 1 base and J gave up 2 bases; unmatched junction bases: 5. CDR1 and CDR2 from the germline V gene are ENHRY and SYGVKD. CDR3 sequence (DNA): TGTGCCATCAGTGAGTTCGACAGGGGGTTTAACACTGAAGCTTTCTTT. Protein product: CAISEFDRGFNTEAFF.

The chain combines TRBV7-6 with TRBJ2-1; D is possibly TRBD1 (6 bases). Germline V lookup: CDR1 SGHVS, CDR2 FNYEAQ. This CDR3 has 16 amino acids. Trimming removed 4 bases from V and 4 bases from J, with 17 bases in between. CDR3 sequence reads: CASSSVARGGYNEQFF. For the CDR3, the DNA is TGTGCCAGCAGCTCCGTGGCCCGAGGGGGATACAATGAGCAGTTCTTC.

The chain is built from TRBV25-1 and TRBJ1-1; D is possibly TRBD1 (6 bases). The CDR3 consists of 17 residues. The V and J ends lost 3 bases and 1 base respectively, with 18 bases between them. Germline-derived CDR1 and CDR2 are MGHDK and SYGVNS. The CDR3 protein is CASSEYPGVSPNTEAFF. As DNA, the CDR3 is TGTGCCAGCAGTGAGTACCCAGGGGTTTCCCCGAACACTGAAGCTTTCTTT.

The chain employs TRBV7-9 and TRBJ1-2; 8 positions agree with TRBD1. The germline CDR1 and CDR2 sequences are SEHNR and FQNEAQ (reference sequence). CDR3 length: 16 residues. Unmatched junction bases numbered 9, after V lost 6 bases and J lost 0 bases. The CDR3 spells CASRGRGQVSNYGYTF. CDR3 nucleotide sequence: TGTGCCAGCAGGGGACGGGGACAGGTTTCTAACTATGGCTACACCTTC. The variable domain in full, completed from reference TRBV7-9 and TRBJ1-2, reads DTGVSQNPRHKITKRGQNVTFRCDPISEHNRLYWYRQTLGQGPEFLTYFQNEAQLEKSRLLSDRFSAERPKGSFSTLEIQRTEQGDSAMYLCASRGRGQVSNYGYTFGSGTRLTVV.

The chain uses TRBV7-6 and TRBJ2-1; 13 nucleotides match TRBD2. CDR3 size: 17 residues. CDR1 and CDR2 from the germline V gene are SGHVS and FNYEAQ. V lost 2 bases, J lost 6 bases, and 7 bases stayed unmatched. For the CDR3, the DNA is TGTGCCAGCAGCTTATCCGGGACTAGCGGGGTATTCAATGAGCAGTTCTTC. Its translation is CASSLSGTSGVFNEQFF.

The chain has TRBV30 and TRBJ2-7, with a tentative D call TRBD1 (6 bases). The CDR3 runs 15 residues. The V end was cut by 2 bases, the J end by 5 bases, with 19 bases between. Germline loops: CDR1 GTSNPN, CDR2 SVGIG (reference sequence). CDR3 DNA sequence: TGTGCCTGGAGTATCCTTGGACAGCCCCAGGACGAGCAGTACTTC. Translated: CAWSILGQPQDEQYF.